The present T cell receptor (beta chain) was sequenced within a study of blood T cell repertoires in COVID-19. Using immunoSEQ multiplex PCR, the repertoire was profiled, and TCRdb retains in-frame clones only, with some absent. The table includes 240,000 or so clones, about 86% detected once. This clone was counted ten times or more. J was trimmed by 0 bases and V by 0 bases; bases with no gene match: 5. Per the germline V gene, CDR1 is SQVTM and CDR2 is ANQGSEA. This CDR3 spans 17 amino acids. The sequence derives from a man in his sixties with acute or convalescent COVID-19. Specimen: peripheral blood. This rearrangement joins TRBV29-1 to TRBJ2-6, with 7 bases matching TRBD1. CDR3: CSVEEGGTFSGANVLTF. In DNA, the CDR3 is TGCAGCGTTGAAGAAGGGGGCACCTTCTCTGGGGCCAACGTCCTGACTTTC.